A single sample is the source of the 3 T cell receptor beta chains below, sequenced in a study of blood T cell repertoires in COVID-19. The data were produced by immunoSEQ multiplex PCR, yet TCRdb's version contains in-frame clones alone and is incomplete. The sample records over 250,000 clones, approximately 90% being singletons. Sequenced: PBMCs or T cells enriched from blood (not recorded which). All receptors come from a young woman who had recovered from COVID-19.

The chain uses TRBV7-2 and TRBJ2-7, with 10 bases identical to TRBD1. J was trimmed by 2 bases and V by 5 bases; bases with no gene match: 3. Per the germline V gene, CDR1 is SGHTA and CDR2 is FQGNSA. The CDR3 runs to 14 residues. CDR3 nucleotide sequence: TGTGCCAGCAGCCGGGACAGGGGCACCTACGAGCAGTACTTC. Protein sequence: CASSRDRGTYEQYF. The whole variable domain, remainder taken from reference TRBV7-2 and TRBJ2-7, is GAGVSQSPSNKVTEKGKDVELRCDPISGHTALYWYRQSLGQGLEFLIYFQGNSAPDKSGLPSDRFSAERTGGSVSTLTIQRTQQEDSAVYLCASSRDRGTYEQYFGPGTRLTVT.

V usage is TRBV3-1 (or the pseudogene TRBV3-2) and J usage is TRBJ2-3, with 7 bases matching TRBD2. V lost 4 bases to trimming and J lost 1 base; unmatched junction nucleotides: 11. The CDR3 loop spans 17 amino acids. The germline gives CDR1 LGHDT, CDR2 YNNKEL (reference sequence). The CDR3 DNA reads TGTGCCAGCAGCCCGTACCTCGGGGGGTTAGGCACAGATACGCAGTATTTT. It yields the protein CASSPYLGGLGTDTQYF.

The rearrangement links TRBV19 to TRBJ1-2, with D possibly matching TRBD1 (5 bases). Looked up from germline, CDR1 is LNHDA and CDR2 is SQIVND (reference sequence). V gave up 4 bases and J gave up 3 bases, with 12 bases separating them. There are 14 residues in the CDR3. The CDR3 nucleotides are TGTGCCAGTAGTACAGGCTCAGGGTACTATGGCTACACCTTC. It yields the protein CASSTGSGYYGYTF.